Given below is one T cell receptor (beta chain) in context. Antigen: not known. The data were obtained in a study of T cells in Graves' hyperthyroidism and ophthalmopathy. The study, taken as a whole, reports: Peripheral blood also featured most of the thyroid clonotypes expanded above 0.001.

The CDR3 is 13 residues long. The V gene lost 6 bases and the J gene lost 6 bases, with 14 bases spanning the gap. Germline V gene data show CDR1 as LNHNV and CDR2 as YYDKDF (reference sequence). TCR beta CDR3 region amplification was performed from RNA transcripts. TCR CDR3 regions were first amplified by RT-PCR with HTBI primers. TCRdb passed the multiplex PCR reads through MiXCR, listing each CDR3 protein once. This table has roughly 180,000 distinct CDR3 sequences, approximately 15% appearing once. Investigators excluded patients with uncontrolled infection, other autoimmune disease, pregnancy or lactation. The study based diagnoses on clinical symptoms, serum thyroxine and TRAb, thyroid ultrasound and orbital computed tomography. Fresh peripheral blood, approximately 9.1 ml, was the source of the PBMCs.

The chain couples TRBV15 to TRBJ1-1; D unclear. This receptor was taken from a woman aged 45-65 years with Graves' hyperthyroidism. The sample was blood. The chain's CDR3 is CATREEMGPEAFF. The CDR3 coding sequence is TGTGCCACCAGGGAAGAAATGGGTCCTGAAGCTTTCTTT.